A single T cell receptor (beta chain) is shown here with its context. Its specificity is not known. The sample originates from a study of cytomegalovirus exposure and HLA in healthy donors. Findings and limits, study-wide: Cytomegalovirus-associated status was assigned to 150 or so TCR beta chains. A later analysis showed HLA-associated TCR beta chains outstripping equally common others in clonal expansion. Several of the most significant clusters were apparently associated with common viral pathogens in a later analysis. Most of the TCR beta V segments (in an earlier analysis) were productive either about 90% or about 30% of the time.

Germline trimming cut 3 bases from V and 1 base from J; bases unmatched to any gene: 4. Per the germline V gene, CDR1 is SGDLS and CDR2 is YYNGEE. CDR3 length equals 15 residues. Use of 60 Vbeta and 13 Jbeta primers characterized the PCR. Sequencing used immunoSEQ multiplex PCR; TCRdb keeps in-frame clones, though not all of them. This sample has some 130,000 clones, with nearly 80% found just once. This clonotype was obtained from a man aged 25-45 years in good health and CMV-seronegative. V usage is TRBV9 and J usage is TRBJ1-3, with 7 bases identical to TRBD1. Material for sequencing was PBMCs. CDR3 residues: CASSAGTASGNTIYF. The CDR3 DNA follows: TGTGCCAGCAGCGCAGGGACAGCGTCTGGAAACACCATATATTTT.